A selection of T cell receptor beta chains follows, all from one sample in a study of beta chain features in type 1 diabetes. The method was immunoSEQ multiplex PCR; TCRdb's version includes in-frame clones alone and lacks a portion of them. The sample gives 350,000 to 450,000 clones, approximately 15% of which show up once; roughly 0.035% is in the top ten. The sequencing sample was made of naive CD4+ T cells from blood. Receptors were obtained from a young man in good health. The conserved cysteine and the conserved F or W are not part of the CDR3 here.

>TRBJ2-3|TRBV7-2
ASSTRGPDTQY
>TRBJ2-2|TRBV7-7
ASSLGQGPNTGELF
>TRBJ2-1|TRBV5-6
ASSLVLPVAVSRNEQF
>TRBJ2-7|TRBV2
ASSETRPPISYEQY
>TRBJ2-2|TRBV7-9
ASSPTPPGELF
>TRBJ2-3|TRBV15
ATSRDWGAQY
>TRBJ2-1|TRBV5-4
ASSLSLLENEQF
>TRBJ1-4|TRBV6-6
ASSYGQTATNEKLF
>TRBJ2-1|TRBV7-2
ASSLGVAGVSYNEQF
>TRBJ2-2|TRBV18
ASSPGHSPGELF
>TRBJ2-5|TRBV10-3
AISESATSQY
>TRBJ1-3|TRBV9
ASSVDHAASGNTIY
>TRBJ1-6|TRBV1
TSSMCNSPLH
>TRBJ1-5|TRBV15
ATSRDITNQPQH
>TRBJ2-3|TRBV13
ASSSRTSGTDTQY
>TRBJ2-4|TRBV29-1
SVEKATLERAIQY
>TRBJ2-3|TRBV9
ASSLAGTPTDTQY
>TRBJ1-4|TRBV4-1
ASSQTEGFEKLF
>TRBJ2-5|TRBV4-2
ASSQDIETQY
>TRBJ1-2|TRBV6-5
ASSRTGRTYGYT
>TRBJ2-3|TRBV29-1
SVDGGTGTSRSTDTQY
>TRBJ1-6|TRBV2
ASQYGYNSPLH
>TRBJ1-3|TRBV25-1
ASREGGQGNTIY
>TRBJ2-3|TRBV4-3
ASSQDRRQARSDTQY
>TRBJ1-3|TRBV30
AWSVGASNSGNTIY
>TRBJ2-1|TRBV21-1
ASSRNGTSGGHEQF
>TRBJ1-5|TRBV4-2
ASSQEGLGPNSNQPQH
>TRBJ1-6|TRBV18
ASSPRQGDNSPLH
>TRBJ2-1|TRBV7-9
ASSRARFRQYNEQF
>TRBJ1-3|TRBV7-9
ASSLLERSSGNTIY
>TRBJ2-5|TRBV9
ASSRLDILRETQY
>TRBJ2-5|TRBV9
ASSGRDYYQETQY
>TRBJ2-7|TRBV21-1
ASRTGGIYEQY
>TRBJ2-3|TRBV5-4
ASSLKGISTDTQY
>TRBJ2-2|TRBV10-3
AILTSGDGELF
>TRBJ2-7|TRBV4-3
ASSQDVRTYEQY
>TRBJ2-3|TRBV7-9
ASIYSGRTGDTQY
>TRBJ2-1|TRBV30
ACQVYNEQF
>TRBJ2-3|TRBV7-9
ASSQGLAADTQY
>TRBJ2-5|TRBV4-2
ASSQLLEETQY
>TRBJ2-1|TRBV7-2
ASTSLSGSRGNEQF
>TRBJ2-5|TRBV30
AWSPKDSQETQY
>TRBJ2-2|TRBV11-1
ASSLTSLDGELF
>TRBJ2-4|TRBV7-2
ASSPRLAGPLAKNIQY
>TRBJ2-3|TRBV5-6
ASSSTWPWGSLTDTQY
>TRBJ2-1|TRBV2
ASSVPGDHNNEQF
>TRBJ2-7|TRBV15
ATGRDSGYEQY
>TRBJ1-6|TRBV7-2
ASSSRSSYNSPLH
>TRBJ1-1|TRBV21-1
ATPGAF
>TRBJ2-7|TRBV9
ASSARRGLETEQY
>TRBJ1-2|TRBV30
AWSGTGLSGYT
>TRBJ2-7|TRBV7-2
ASSSPDRASYEQY